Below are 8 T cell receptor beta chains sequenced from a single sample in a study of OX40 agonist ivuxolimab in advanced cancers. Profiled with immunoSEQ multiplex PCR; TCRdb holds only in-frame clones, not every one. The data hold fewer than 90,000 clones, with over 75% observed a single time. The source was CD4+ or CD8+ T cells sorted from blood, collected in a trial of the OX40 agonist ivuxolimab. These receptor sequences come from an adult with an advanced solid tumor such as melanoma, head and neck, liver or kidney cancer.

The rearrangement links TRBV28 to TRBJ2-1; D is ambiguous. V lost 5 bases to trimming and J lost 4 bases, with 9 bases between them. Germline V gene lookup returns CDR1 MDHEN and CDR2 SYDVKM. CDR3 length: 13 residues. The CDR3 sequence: CASSGSPYNEQFF. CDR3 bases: TGTGCCAGCAGTGGATCCCCTTACAATGAGCAGTTCTTC.

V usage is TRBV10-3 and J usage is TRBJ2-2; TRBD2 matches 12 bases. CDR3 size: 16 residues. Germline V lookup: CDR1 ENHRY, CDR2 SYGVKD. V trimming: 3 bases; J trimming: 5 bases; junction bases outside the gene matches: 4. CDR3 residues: CAISETTSGRTGELFF. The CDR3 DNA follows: TGTGCCATCAGTGAAACGACTAGCGGGAGAACCGGGGAGCTGTTTTTT.

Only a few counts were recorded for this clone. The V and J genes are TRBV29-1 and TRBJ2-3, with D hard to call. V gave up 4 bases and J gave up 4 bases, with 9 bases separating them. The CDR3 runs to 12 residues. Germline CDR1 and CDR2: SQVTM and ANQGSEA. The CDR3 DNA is TGCAGCGTTGCCCTAGAGGCAGATACGCAGTATTTT. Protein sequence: CSVALEADTQYF.

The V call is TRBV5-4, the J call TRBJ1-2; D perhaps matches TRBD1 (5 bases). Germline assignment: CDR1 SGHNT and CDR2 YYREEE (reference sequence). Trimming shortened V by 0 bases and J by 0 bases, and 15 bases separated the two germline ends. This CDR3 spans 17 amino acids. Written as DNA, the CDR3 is TGTGCCAGCAGCTTGGGACAGACCTGGGTTTCTAACTATGGCTACACCTTC. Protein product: CASSLGQTWVSNYGYTF.

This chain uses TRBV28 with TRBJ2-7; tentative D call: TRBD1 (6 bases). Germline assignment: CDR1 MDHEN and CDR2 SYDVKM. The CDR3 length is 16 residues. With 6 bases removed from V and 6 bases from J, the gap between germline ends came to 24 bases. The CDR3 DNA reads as TGTGCCAGCAGGACTCTCGGTAGGGGGATAGTCTCCGAGCAGTACTTC. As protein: CASRTLGRGIVSEQYF.

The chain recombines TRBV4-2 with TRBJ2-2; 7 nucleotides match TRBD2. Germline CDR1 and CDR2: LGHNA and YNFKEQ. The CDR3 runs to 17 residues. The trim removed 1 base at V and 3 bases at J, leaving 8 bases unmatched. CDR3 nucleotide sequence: TGTGCCAGCAGCCAAGGTGCGGCTAGCGGACACACCGGGGAGCTGTTTTTT. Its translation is CASSQGAASGHTGELFF.

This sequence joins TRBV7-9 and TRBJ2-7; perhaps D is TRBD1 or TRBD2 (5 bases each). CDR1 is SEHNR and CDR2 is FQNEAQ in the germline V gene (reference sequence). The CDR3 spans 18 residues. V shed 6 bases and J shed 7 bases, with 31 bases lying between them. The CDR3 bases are TGTGCCAGCAGTCCCTCGCAATACCGGGACGCACGGCGGGTGGAGCAGTACTTC. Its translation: CASSPSQYRDARRVEQYF.

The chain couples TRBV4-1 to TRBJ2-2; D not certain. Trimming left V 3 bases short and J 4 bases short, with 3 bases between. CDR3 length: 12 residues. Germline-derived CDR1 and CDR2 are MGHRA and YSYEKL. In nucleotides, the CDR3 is TGCGCCAGCAGCCACCGCACCGGGGAGCTGTTTTTT. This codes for CASSHRTGELFF.